This is a list of T cell receptor beta chains from one sample in a study of type 1 and type 2 diabetes patients. MiXCR, applied by TCRdb to the multiplex PCR reads, yields one record per CDR3 protein. The sample carries fewer than 300,000 distinct CDR3 sequences, 45% to 60% recorded once. Sequencing was carried out using peripheral blood mononuclear cells (PBMCs). These receptors were obtained from a man aged 18 to 30 with type 2 diabetes. The CDR3 runs from the conserved cysteine through the conserved F or W. The D gene is left open where the match is weak. Clone size is stated in some rows and not others, as once, few, many or a class when expanded.

cdr3_length j_call v_call clone_size d_call cdr3_aa cdr3_nt
10 TRBJ1-1 TRBV2 NA NA CASTSGGAFF TGTGCCAGCACTTCGGGAGGAGCTTTCTTT
14 TRBJ2-7 TRBV25-1 many TRBD1 CASSGLQGKVEQYF TGTGCCAGCAGTGGACTACAGGGGAAGGTCGAGCAGTACTTC
16 TRBJ1-1 TRBV10-3 once NA CATSPGISMLNTEAFF TGTGCCACCAGTCCCGGAATCAGTATGCTGAACACTGAAGCTTTCTTT
15 TRBJ2-2 TRBV11-2 NA TRBD2 CASSLVGGVTGELFF TGTGCCAGCAGCTTAGTGGGGGGGGTCACCGGGGAGCTGTTTTTT
13 TRBJ2-7 TRBV30 NA TRBD1 CAWSTGVSYEQYF TGTGCCTGGAGTACAGGGGTGAGCTACGAGCAGTACTTC
13 TRBJ1-5 TRBV2 many NA CASSEVSNQPQHF TGTGCCAGCAGTGAAGTTAGCAATCAGCCCCAGCATTTT
14 TRBJ2-5 TRBV2 NA TRBD1 CASRAGTVGRTQYF TGTGCCAGCAGAGCCGGGACAGTAGGGAGGACCCAGTACTTC
11 TRBJ2-7 TRBV20-1 NA NA CSASLLYEQYF TGCAGTGCTAGCCTCCTCTACGAGCAGTACTTC
12 TRBJ2-1 TRBV19 NA NA CASSPGVHEQFF TGTGCCAGTAGTCCGGGCGTTCATGAGCAGTTCTTC
15 TRBJ2-5 TRBV10-3 many NA CAISESIGIQETQYF TGTGCCATCAGTGAGTCGATCGGAATACAAGAGACCCAGTACTTC
15 TRBJ2-2 TRBV5-1 few TRBD1 CASSWDSSSTGELFF TGCGCCAGCAGCTGGGACAGTTCTTCGACCGGGGAGCTGTTTTTT